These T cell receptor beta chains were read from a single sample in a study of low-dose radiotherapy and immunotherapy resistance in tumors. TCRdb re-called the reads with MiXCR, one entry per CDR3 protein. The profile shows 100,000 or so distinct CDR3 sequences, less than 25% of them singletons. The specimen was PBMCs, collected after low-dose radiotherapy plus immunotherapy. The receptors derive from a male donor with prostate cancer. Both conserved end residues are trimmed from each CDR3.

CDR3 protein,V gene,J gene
SVNGPGGKDGELF,TRBV20-1,TRBJ2-2
ASSLANTGELF,TRBV5-1,TRBJ2-2
ASSMGQGNQPQH,TRBV19,TRBJ1-5
ASSRDTNQPQH,TRBV14,TRBJ1-5
ASSQEGQQNTEAF,TRBV4-2,TRBJ1-1
ASSLGLFPSTDTQY,TRBV5-6,TRBJ2-3
AAGTDGETQY,TRBV10-3,TRBJ2-5
SASADSGHQPQH,TRBV20-1,TRBJ1-5
ASSELWGTSYEQY,TRBV25-1,TRBJ2-7
ASSLAGGANGYT,TRBV7-2,TRBJ1-2
ASSPQRGGHEQY,TRBV11-2,TRBJ2-7
ASSQARTGWLETQY,TRBV14,TRBJ2-5
ASRRSFRNEQF,TRBV19,TRBJ2-1
ASTRLAEGPDTQY,TRBV5-8,TRBJ2-3
SGRENQETQY,TRBV29-1,TRBJ2-5
ASSGPNRQRSYNEQF,TRBV10-1,TRBJ2-1
ASSTGQGAEQY,TRBV5-1,TRBJ2-7